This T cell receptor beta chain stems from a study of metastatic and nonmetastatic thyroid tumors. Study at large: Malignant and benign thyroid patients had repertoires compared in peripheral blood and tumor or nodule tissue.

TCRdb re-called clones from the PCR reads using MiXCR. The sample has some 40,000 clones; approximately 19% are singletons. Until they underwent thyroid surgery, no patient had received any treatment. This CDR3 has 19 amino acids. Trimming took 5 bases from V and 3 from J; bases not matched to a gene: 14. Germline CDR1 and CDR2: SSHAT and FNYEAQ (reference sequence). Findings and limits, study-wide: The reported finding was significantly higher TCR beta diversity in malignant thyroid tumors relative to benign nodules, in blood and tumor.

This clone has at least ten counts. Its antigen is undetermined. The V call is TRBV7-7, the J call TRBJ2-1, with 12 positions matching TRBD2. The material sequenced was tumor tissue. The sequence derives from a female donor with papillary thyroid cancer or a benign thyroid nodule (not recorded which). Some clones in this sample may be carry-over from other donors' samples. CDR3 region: CASSLWPSGGVSYYNEQFF. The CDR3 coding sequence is TGTGCCAGCAGCCTATGGCCTAGCGGGGGGGTCTCTTACTACAATGAGCAGTTCTTC.